This paragraph reports one TCR beta chain. As yet, its antigen is unknown. CDR3 length equals 14 residues. The germline gives CDR1 SEHNR, CDR2 FQNEAQ (reference sequence). With V trimmed by 4 bases and J by 7 bases, 6 bases remained unmatched. This record belongs to a study of shared clonotypes between healthy human individuals. Assay runs were performed at deep level. TCRdb's table, derived via immunoSEQ multiplex PCR, lists solely in-frame clones and lacks some. This sample carries some 660,000 clones, more than 70% of them seen once, and the ten largest clones take around 1.8%. All the donors were Caucasian adults who lived in Nashville, Tennessee. The study separated CD4+ cells into CD45RA+ naive and CD45RA-negative memory subsets. Findings and limits, study-wide: Genetic and exposure-history diversity was limited by the small donor number.

The clonotype was recovered from a woman in her twenties or thirties in good health. The sample was memory CD4+ T cells sorted from blood. Indicated subset: CD45RA-negative fraction. V and J are TRBV7-9 and TRBJ2-7; TRBD2 matches 11 bases. CDR3 in amino acids: CASSSGLAAGEQYF. CDR3 nucleotides: TGTGCCAGCAGCTCGGGACTAGCGGCGGGGGAGCAGTACTTC.